Listed below are T cell receptor beta chains from one sample, sequenced in a study of blood T cell repertoires in COVID-19. Clones were sequenced by immunoSEQ multiplex PCR, and TCRdb holds only the in-frame ones, with some missing. The table lists some 250,000 clones, approximately 84% of them singletons. Sequenced: PBMCs or T cells enriched from blood (not recorded which). These receptor sequences come from a man aged 35 to 55 who had recovered from COVID-19. The CDR3 runs from the conserved cysteine through the conserved F or W. Fields, in order: D gene, J gene, V gene, clone size, CDR3 protein, CDR3 DNA. The D gene is left open where the match is weak. The size field is filled for only some rows; it gives once, few, many or a size class.

>NA|TRBJ1-2|TRBV6-1|once
CASSDRIYGYTF
TGTGCCAGCAGTGACAGGATCTATGGCTACACCTTC
>NA|TRBJ2-7|TRBV18|NA
CASSDPRSPYEQYF
TGTGCCAGCTCCGATCCGAGGAGCCCCTACGAGCAGTACTTC
>NA|TRBJ1-2|TRBV7-2|few
CASSLATQGGYTF
TGTGCCAGCAGCTTAGCGACTCAGGGTGGCTACACCTTC
>TRBD2|TRBJ2-1|TRBV19|NA
CASSIMASGDPYNEQFF
TGTGCCAGTAGTATTATGGCTAGCGGGGACCCCTACAATGAGCAGTTCTTC
>TRBD1|TRBJ1-6|TRBV7-2|NA
CASSTRPGQGGSPLHF
TGTGCCAGCAGCACCCGACCGGGACAGGGAGGATCACCCCTCCACTTT
>NA|TRBJ2-3|TRBV5-1|NA
CASSLGDNTDTQYF
TGCGCCAGCAGCCTCGGGGACAACACAGATACGCAGTATTTT
>NA|TRBJ1-3|TRBV4-1|many
CASSPMVSGNTIYF
TGCGCCAGCAGCCCTATGGTCTCTGGAAACACCATATATTTT
>NA|TRBJ1-5|TRBV30|few
CAWSPGYNQPQHF
TGTGCCTGGAGTCCCGGTTACAATCAGCCCCAGCATTTT
>TRBD2|TRBJ2-2|TRBV11-2|few
CASRLAGDTGELFF
TGTGCCAGCAGACTAGCGGGAGATACCGGGGAGCTGTTTTTT
>NA|TRBJ1-2|TRBV19|NA
CASKIRVYGYTF
TGTGCCAGTAAAATCCGAGTCTATGGCTACACCTTC
>TRBD1|TRBJ1-3|TRBV19|NA
CASSISRGDTIYF
TGTGCCAGTAGTATTTCCAGGGGGGACACCATATATTTT
>NA|TRBJ2-3|TRBV19|once
CASSPRQASTDTQYF
TGTGCCAGTAGTCCTAGACAGGCTAGCACAGATACGCAGTATTTT
>TRBD1|TRBJ2-5|TRBV6-5|NA
CASNRDRDETQYF
TGTGCCAGCAATAGGGACAGGGATGAGACCCAGTACTTC
>TRBD1|TRBJ1-1|TRBV28|many
CASTQDRGVPEAFF
TGTGCCAGCACCCAAGACAGGGGTGTGCCTGAAGCTTTCTTT
>TRBD1|TRBJ1-6|TRBV29-1|NA
CSVGDSPNSPLHF
TGCAGCGTTGGGGACAGCCCAAATTCACCCCTCCACTTT
>NA|TRBJ1-6|TRBV5-1|NA
CASRRQPRIQNSPLHF
TGCGCCAGCAGGAGACAACCGCGTATTCAAAATTCACCCCTCCACTTT
>TRBD1|TRBJ1-2|TRBV6-5|NA
CASREQGAGNGYTF
TGTGCCAGCAGAGAGCAGGGGGCCGGGAATGGCTACACCTTC
>NA|TRBJ2-5|TRBV7-3|NA
CASSQDSGETQYF
TGTGCCAGCAGCCAAGACTCTGGAGAGACCCAGTACTTC
>NA|TRBJ2-3|TRBV7-9|few
CASSFGGAEDTQYF
TGTGCCAGCAGCTTTGGGGGGGCGGAAGATACGCAGTATTTT